This paragraph reports one T cell receptor (delta chain). Its specificity is unknown. All 8 TRDV and 4 TRDJ genes were targeted in 32-plex amplification of genomic DNA. In around 3 barcoding PCR cycles, molecules received a 12-nucleotide UMI, then adapter PCR followed. TCRdb applied CATT to the multiplex PCR reads for clone calling. This sample has 700 to 850 delta-chain clones, with around 10% found just once. This specimen belongs to a study of DNA immune sequencing with unique molecular identifiers. CDR1 and CDR2 (germline): GEAIGNYY, EKD. CDR3 length: 17 amino acids. J gave up 3 bases and V 0 bases, and 10 bases lay outside the gene matches. Study results and caveats: TRD diversity varied, with several healthy donors highly oligoclonal.

Sequencing was carried out using gamma-delta T cells from PBMCs. This receptor was identified in a human donor in good health. J is TRDJ1 and V is TRDV2; 9 bases map to TRDD3. CDR3 nucleotide sequence: TGTGCCTGTGACACCTTGGCAGGGGATACGCGCGCCGATAAACTCATCTTT. It specifies CACDTLAGDTRADKLIF.